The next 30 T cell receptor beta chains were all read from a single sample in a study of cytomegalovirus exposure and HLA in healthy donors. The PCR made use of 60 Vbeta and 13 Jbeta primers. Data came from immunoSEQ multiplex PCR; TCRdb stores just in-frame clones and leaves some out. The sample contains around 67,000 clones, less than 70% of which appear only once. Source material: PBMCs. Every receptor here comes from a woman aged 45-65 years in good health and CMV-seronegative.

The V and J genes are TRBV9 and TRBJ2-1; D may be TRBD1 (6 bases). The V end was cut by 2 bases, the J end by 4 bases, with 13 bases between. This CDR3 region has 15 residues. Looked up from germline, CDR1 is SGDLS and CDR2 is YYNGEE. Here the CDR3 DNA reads TGTGCCAGCAGCGTTCTAGACAGGAGATACAATGAGCAGTTCTTC. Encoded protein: CASSVLDRRYNEQFF.

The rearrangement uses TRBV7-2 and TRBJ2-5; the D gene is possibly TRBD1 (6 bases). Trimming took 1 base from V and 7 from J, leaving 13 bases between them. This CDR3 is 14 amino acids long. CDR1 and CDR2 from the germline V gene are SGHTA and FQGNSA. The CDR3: CASSLDREPGTQYF. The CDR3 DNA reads TGTGCCAGCAGCTTAGACAGGGAACCTGGGACCCAGTACTTC.

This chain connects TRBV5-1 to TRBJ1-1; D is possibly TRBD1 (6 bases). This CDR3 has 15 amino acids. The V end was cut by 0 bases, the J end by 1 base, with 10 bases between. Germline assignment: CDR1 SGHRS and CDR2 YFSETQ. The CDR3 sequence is CASSLAGQQNTEAFF. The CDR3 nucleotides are TGCGCCAGCAGCTTGGCCGGACAGCAGAACACTGAAGCTTTCTTT.

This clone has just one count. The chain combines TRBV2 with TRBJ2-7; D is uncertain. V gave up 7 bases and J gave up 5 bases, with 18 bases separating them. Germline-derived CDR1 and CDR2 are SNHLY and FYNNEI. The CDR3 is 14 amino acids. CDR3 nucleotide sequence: TGTGCCAGCAACTACAACCAGATCCCAGACGAGCAGTACTTC. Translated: CASNYNQIPDEQYF.

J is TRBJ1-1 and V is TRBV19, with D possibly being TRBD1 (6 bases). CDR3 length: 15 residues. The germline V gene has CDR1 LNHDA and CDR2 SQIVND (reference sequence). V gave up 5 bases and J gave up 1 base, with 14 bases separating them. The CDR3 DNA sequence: TGTGCCAGTAGTGGTTTTCAGGGGAAGAACACTGAAGCTTTCTTT. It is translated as CASSGFQGKNTEAFF.

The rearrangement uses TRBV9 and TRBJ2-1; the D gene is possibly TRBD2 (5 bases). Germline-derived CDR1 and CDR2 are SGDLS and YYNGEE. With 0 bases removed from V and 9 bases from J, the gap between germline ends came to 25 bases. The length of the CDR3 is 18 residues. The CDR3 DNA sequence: TGTGCCAGCAGCGTAGGACCCAGCCCCGGAGGTGGTTTTCCTGAGCAGTTCTTC. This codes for CASSVGPSPGGGFPEQFF.

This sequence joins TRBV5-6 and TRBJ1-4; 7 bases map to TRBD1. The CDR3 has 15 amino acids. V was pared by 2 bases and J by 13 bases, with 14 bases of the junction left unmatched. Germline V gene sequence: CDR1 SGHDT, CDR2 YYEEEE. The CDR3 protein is CASSFERGRPGGLFF. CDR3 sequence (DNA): TGTGCCAGCAGCTTCGAGAGGGGGCGTCCAGGGGGACTGTTTTTT.

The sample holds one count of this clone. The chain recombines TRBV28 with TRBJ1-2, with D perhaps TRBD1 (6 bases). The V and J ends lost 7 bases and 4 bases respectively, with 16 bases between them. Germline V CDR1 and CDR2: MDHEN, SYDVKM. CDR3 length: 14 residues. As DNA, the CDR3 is TGTGCCAGCACCCAGAGACAGGTTAGCTATGGCTACACCTTC. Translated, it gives CASTQRQVSYGYTF.

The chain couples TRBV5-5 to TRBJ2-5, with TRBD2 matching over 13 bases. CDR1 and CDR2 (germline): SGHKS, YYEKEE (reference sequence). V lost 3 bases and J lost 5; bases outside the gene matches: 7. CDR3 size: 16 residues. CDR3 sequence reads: CASSSHGLAGAETQYF. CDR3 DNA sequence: TGTGCCAGCAGCTCCCACGGACTAGCGGGAGCCGAGACCCAGTACTTC.

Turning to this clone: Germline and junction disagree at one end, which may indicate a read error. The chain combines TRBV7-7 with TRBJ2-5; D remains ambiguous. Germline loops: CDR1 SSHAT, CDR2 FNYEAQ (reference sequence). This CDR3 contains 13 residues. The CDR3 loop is CASSLVLQETQYF. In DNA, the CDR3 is TGTGCTAGCAGCTTAGTTTTACAAGAGACCCAGTACTTC.

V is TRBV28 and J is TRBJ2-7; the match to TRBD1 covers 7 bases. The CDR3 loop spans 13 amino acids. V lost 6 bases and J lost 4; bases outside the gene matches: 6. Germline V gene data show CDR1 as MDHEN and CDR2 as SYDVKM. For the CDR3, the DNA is TGTGCCAGCAGGGGCTCGACAGGGTACGAGCAGTACTTC. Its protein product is CASRGSTGYEQYF.

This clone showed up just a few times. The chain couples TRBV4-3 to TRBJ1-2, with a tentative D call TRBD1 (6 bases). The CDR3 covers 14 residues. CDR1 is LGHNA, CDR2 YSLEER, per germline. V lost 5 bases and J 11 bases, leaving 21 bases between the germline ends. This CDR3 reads CASSEKTGPLDYTF. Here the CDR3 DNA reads TGCGCCAGCAGCGAAAAGACAGGTCCCTTGGATTACACCTTC.

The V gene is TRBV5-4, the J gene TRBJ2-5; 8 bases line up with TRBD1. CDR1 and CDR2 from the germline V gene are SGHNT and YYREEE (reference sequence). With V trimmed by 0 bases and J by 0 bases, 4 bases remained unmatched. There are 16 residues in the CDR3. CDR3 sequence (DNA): TGTGCCAGCAGCTTGGGGGACAGGCAGTACCAAGAGACCCAGTACTTC. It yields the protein CASSLGDRQYQETQYF.

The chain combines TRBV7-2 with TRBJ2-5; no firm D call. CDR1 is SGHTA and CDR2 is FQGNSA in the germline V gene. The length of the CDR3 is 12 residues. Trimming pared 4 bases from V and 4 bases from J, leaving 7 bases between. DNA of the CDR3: TGTGCCAGCAGCTACTCTCGAGAGACCCAGTACTTC. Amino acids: CASSYSRETQYF.

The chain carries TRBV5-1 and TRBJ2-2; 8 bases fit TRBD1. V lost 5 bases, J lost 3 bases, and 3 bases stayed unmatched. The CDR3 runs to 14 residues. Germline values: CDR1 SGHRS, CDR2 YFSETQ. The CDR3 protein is CASSLQGDTGELFF. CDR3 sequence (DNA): TGCGCCAGCAGTCTACAGGGGGACACCGGGGAGCTGTTTTTT.

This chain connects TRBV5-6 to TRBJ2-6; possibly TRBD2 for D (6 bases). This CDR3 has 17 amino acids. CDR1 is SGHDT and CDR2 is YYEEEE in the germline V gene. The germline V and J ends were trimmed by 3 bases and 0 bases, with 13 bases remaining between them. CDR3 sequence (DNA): TGTGCCAGCAGCTCAAAGTGGGGGGACTCTGGGGCCAACGTCCTGACTTTC. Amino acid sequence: CASSSKWGDSGANVLTF. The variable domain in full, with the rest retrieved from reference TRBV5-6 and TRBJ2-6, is DAGVTQSPTHLIKTRGQQVTLRCSPKSGHDTVSWYQQALGQGPQFIFQYYEEEERQRGNFPDRFSGHQFPNYSSELNVNALLLGDSALYLCASSSKWGDSGANVLTFGAGSRLTVL.

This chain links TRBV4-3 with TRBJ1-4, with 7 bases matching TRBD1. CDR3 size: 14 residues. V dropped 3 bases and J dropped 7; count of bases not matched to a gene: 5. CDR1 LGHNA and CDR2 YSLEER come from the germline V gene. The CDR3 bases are TGCGCCAGCAGCCAGACAGGGATGTTTGAAAAACTGTTTTTT. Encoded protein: CASSQTGMFEKLFF.

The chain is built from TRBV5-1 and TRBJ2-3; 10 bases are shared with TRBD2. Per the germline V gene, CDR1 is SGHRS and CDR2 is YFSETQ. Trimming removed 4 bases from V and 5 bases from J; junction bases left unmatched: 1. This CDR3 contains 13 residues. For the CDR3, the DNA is TGCGCCAGCAGCCTAGCGGGAGAAGATACGCAGTATTTT. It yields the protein CASSLAGEDTQYF.

The CDR3 DNA reads TGCAGCGTTGGGGTAGCGGGGAGTGGGGTCACCGGGGAGCTGTTTTTT. This translates into CSVGVAGSGVTGELFF. This chain connects TRBV29-1 to TRBJ2-2; 8 nucleotides line up with TRBD2. This CDR3 spans 16 amino acids. The germline CDR1 and CDR2 sequences are SQVTM and ANQGSEA. With 4 bases clipped from V and 4 bases from J, the junction kept 11 bases outside the gene matches.

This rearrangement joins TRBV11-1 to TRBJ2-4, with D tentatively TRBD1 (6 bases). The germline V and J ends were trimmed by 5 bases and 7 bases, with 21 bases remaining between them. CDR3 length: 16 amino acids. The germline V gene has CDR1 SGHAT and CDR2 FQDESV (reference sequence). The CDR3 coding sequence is TGTGCCAGCAGCCCTAAAAAGACAGCCCAGGGGAACATTCAGTACTTC. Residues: CASSPKKTAQGNIQYF.

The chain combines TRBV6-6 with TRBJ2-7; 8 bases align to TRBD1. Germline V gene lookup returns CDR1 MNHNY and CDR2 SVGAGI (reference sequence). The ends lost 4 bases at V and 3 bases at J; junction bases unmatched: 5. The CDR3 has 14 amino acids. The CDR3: CASSLTGEYYEQYF. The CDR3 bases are TGTGCCAGCAGTTTGACAGGGGAATACTACGAGCAGTACTTC.

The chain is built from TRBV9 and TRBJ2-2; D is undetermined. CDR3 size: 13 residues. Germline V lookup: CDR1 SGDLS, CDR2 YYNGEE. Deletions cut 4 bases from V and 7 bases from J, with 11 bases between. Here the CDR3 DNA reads TGTGCCAGCAGCCCCTACTCCGGCGGGGAGCTGTTTTTT. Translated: CASSPYSGGELFF.

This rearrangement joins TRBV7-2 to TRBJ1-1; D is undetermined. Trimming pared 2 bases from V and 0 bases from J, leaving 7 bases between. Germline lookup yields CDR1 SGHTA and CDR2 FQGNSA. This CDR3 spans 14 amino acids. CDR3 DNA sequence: TGTGCCAGCAGCTTACTGGGCGTGAACACTGAAGCTTTCTTT. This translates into CASSLLGVNTEAFF.

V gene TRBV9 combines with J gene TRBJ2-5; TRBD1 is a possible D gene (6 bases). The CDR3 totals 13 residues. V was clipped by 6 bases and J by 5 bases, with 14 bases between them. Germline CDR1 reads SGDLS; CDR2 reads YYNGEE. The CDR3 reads CASNRVDGETQYF. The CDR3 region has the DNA TGTGCCAGCAACAGGGTTGATGGCGAGACCCAGTACTTC.

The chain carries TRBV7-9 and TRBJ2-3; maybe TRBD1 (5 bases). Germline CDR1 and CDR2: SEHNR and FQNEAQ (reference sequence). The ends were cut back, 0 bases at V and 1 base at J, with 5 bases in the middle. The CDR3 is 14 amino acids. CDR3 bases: TGTGCCAGCAGCTTAGCCAGGGGCACAGATACGCAGTATTTT. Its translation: CASSLARGTDTQYF.

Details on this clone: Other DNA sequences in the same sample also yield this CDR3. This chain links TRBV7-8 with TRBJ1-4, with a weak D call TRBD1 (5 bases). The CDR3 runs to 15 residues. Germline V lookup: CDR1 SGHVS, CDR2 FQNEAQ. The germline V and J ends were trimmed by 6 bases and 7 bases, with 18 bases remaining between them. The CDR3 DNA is TGTGCCAGCAGACAATCGAGGGGTAGCGGTGAAAAACTGTTTTTT. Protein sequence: CASRQSRGSGEKLFF.

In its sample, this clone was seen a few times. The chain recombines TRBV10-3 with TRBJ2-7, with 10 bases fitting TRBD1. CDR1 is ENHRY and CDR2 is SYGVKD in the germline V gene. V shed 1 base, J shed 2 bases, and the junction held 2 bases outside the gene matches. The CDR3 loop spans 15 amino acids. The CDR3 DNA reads TGTGCCATCAGTGAGTTGGACAGGGGGGCCTACGAGCAGTACTTC. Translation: CAISELDRGAYEQYF.

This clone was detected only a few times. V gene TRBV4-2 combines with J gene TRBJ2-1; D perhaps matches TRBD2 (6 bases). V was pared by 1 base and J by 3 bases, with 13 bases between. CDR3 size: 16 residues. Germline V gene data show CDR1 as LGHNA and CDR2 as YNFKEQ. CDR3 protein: CASSQGFSGHYNEQFF. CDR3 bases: TGTGCCAGCAGCCAAGGCTTTAGCGGACACTACAATGAGCAGTTCTTC.

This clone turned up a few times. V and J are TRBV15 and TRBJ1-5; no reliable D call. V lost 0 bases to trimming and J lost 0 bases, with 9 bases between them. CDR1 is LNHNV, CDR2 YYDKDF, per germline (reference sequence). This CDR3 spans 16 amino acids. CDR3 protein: CATSRDRGNSNQPQHF. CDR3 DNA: TGTGCCACCAGCAGAGATCGAGGAAATAGCAATCAGCCCCAGCATTTT.

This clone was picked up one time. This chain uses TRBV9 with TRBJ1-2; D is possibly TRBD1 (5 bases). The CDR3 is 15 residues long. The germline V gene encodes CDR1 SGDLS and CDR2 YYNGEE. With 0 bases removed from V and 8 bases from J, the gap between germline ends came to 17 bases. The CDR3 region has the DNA TGTGCCAGCAGCGTAGTGTCCGGGACTCCGTGGGGCTACACCTTC. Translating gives CASSVVSGTPWGYTF.